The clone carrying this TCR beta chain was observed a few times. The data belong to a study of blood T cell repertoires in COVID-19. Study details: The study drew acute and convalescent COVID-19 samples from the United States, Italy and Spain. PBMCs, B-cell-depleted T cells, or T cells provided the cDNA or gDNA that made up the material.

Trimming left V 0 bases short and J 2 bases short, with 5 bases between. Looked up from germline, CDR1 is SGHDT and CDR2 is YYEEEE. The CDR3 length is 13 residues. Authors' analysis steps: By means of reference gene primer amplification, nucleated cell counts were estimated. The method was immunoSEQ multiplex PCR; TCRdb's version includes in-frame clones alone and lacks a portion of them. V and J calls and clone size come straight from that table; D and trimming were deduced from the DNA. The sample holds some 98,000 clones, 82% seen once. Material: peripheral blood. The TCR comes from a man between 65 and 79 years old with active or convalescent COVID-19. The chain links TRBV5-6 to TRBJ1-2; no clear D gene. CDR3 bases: TGTGCCAGCAGCTTGGACGGGAACTATGGCTACACCTTC. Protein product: CASSLDGNYGYTF.